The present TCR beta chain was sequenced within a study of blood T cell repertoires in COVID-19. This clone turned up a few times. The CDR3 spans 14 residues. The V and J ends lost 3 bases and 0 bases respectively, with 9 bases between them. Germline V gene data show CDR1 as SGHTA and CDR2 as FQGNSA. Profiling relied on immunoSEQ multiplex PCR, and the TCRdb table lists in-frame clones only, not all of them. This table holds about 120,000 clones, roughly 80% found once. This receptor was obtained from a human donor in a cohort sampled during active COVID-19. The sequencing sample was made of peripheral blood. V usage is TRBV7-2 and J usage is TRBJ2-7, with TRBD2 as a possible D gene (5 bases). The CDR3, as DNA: TGTGCCAGCAGCTTCGGACTTCGCTCCTACGAGCAGTACTTC. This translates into CASSFGLRSYEQYF.